The TCR beta chain described here comes from a study of blood T cell repertoires in COVID-19. Profiled with immunoSEQ multiplex PCR; TCRdb holds only in-frame clones, not every one. The table records about 140,000 clones, about nine tenths of them present only once. The sample holds a few counts of this clone. The length of the CDR3 is 14 residues. With 7 bases removed from V and 8 bases from J, the gap between germline ends came to 20 bases. Germline-derived CDR1 and CDR2 are MDHEN and SYDVKM. Sequencing was carried out using PBMCs or T cells enriched from blood (not recorded which). The chain uses TRBV28 and TRBJ1-2; perhaps TRBD1 as D (5 bases). The TCR sequence derives from a man in his 60s who had recovered from COVID-19. The CDR3 nucleotides read TGTGCCAGCATGGTGACTGGGAGGGGCGGCGGCTACACCTTC. Amino acids: CASMVTGRGGGYTF.